This T cell receptor (beta chain) was retrieved from a study of blood T cell repertoires in COVID-19. Whole-study context: The cDNA or gDNA used as material had been derived from T cells, B-cell-depleted T cells, or PBMCs.

Source study methods: By means of reference gene primer amplification, nucleated cell counts were estimated. Method: immunoSEQ multiplex PCR; TCRdb's copy keeps in-frame clones and lacks some. Clonal size and the V and J genes are those of that table, whereas D and trimming came from the DNA. Among around 100,000 clones listed, over 75% were seen once. The sequence came from a human donor in a cohort sampled during active COVID-19. The sequencing input was peripheral blood.

The CDR3 region has the DNA TGCGCCAGCAGCCCCCAAGGGTCCGTGGGGCCGTATGAGCAGTTCTTC. This sequence encodes CASSPQGSVGPYEQFF. V is TRBV4-3 and J is TRBJ2-1, with D possibly matching TRBD1 (5 bases). The V and J ends lost 4 bases and 8 bases respectively, with 21 bases between them. The CDR3 length is 16 residues. Per germline, CDR1 LGHNA and CDR2 YSLEER.